One and the same sample provided the 18 T cell receptor beta chains below, sequenced in a study of cytomegalovirus exposure and HLA in healthy donors. 13 Jbeta primers and 60 Vbeta primers were used for the PCR. Only in-frame clones appear in the TCRdb table, and some are missing; sequencing was by immunoSEQ multiplex PCR. The table has around 200,000 clones, approximately 81% seen once; the top ten hold 3.8%. Sequencing was carried out using PBMCs. These receptor sequences come from a man aged 45-65 years in good health and CMV-seronegative.

Regarding this clone: One end of the junction does not line up with germline, which may come from a read error. The chain uses TRBV7-7 and TRBJ2-1; TRBD2 matches 7 bases. The CDR3 spans 14 residues. Germline assignment: CDR1 SSHAT and CDR2 FNYEAQ (reference sequence). For the CDR3, the DNA is TGTGCTAGCAGCTTAGCCACGGGGGGAAGTGAGCAGTTCTTC. Amino acid sequence: CASSLATGGSEQFF. The full variable domain, its missing parts supplied by reference TRBV7-7 and TRBJ2-1, is GAGVSQSPRYKVTKRGQDVTLRCDPISSHATLYWYQQALGQGPEFLTYFNYEAQPDKSGLPSDRFSAERPEGSISTLTIQRTEQRDSAMYRCASSLATGGSEQFFGPGTRLTVL.

The V call is TRBV16, the J call TRBJ1-1; D not certain. V shed 0 bases and J shed 7 bases, with 6 bases lying between them. CDR1 is KGHSY and CDR2 is FQNENV in the germline V gene. This CDR3 has 12 amino acids. Written as DNA, the CDR3 is TGTGCCAGCAGCCAATCGTCGGGTGAAGCTTTCTTT. It yields the protein CASSQSSGEAFF.

The CDR3 nucleotides read TGTGCCAGCAGCTTTGGTAGCGGGGGCTACAATGAGCAGTTCTTC. Translated, it gives CASSFGSGGYNEQFF. The rearrangement links TRBV7-2 to TRBJ2-1; 9 bases fit TRBD2. The germline V gene has CDR1 SGHTA and CDR2 FQGNSA. V trimming: 3 bases; J trimming: 3 bases; junction bases outside the gene matches: 3. This CDR3 is 15 amino acids long.

The CDR3 DNA follows: TGTGCCAGCAGCCAAGGCGGTAGGTATAGCAATCAGCCCCAGCATTTT. Its translation: CASSQGGRYSNQPQHF. This chain uses TRBV4-2 with TRBJ1-5, with no clear D. CDR3 size: 16 residues. Germline CDR1 reads LGHNA; CDR2 reads YNFKEQ. V lost 1 base and J 0 bases, leaving 10 bases between the germline ends.

The V and J genes are TRBV27 and TRBJ2-3; TRBD2 agrees at 7 bases. V dropped 3 bases and J dropped 1; count of bases not matched to a gene: 4. In germline, CDR1 is MNHEY, CDR2 SMNVEV (reference sequence). The CDR3 is 15 residues long. The CDR3 sequence is CASSLERGGTDTQYF. The CDR3 DNA reads TGTGCCAGCAGTTTGGAACGGGGGGGCACAGATACGCAGTATTTT.

The chain joins TRBV29-1 to TRBJ1-2; D not resolved. CDR3 length: 13 amino acids. CDR1 and CDR2 from the germline V gene are SQVTM and ANQGSEA. V was pared by 3 bases and J by 0 bases, with 8 bases between. CDR3 DNA: TGCAGCGTTGACAGGAATCCTAACTATGGCTACACCTTC. It codes for CSVDRNPNYGYTF.

The chain joins TRBV5-1 to TRBJ2-1; 9 bases are shared with TRBD2. V lost 6 bases, J lost 1 base, and 5 bases stayed unmatched. Germline V gene sequence: CDR1 SGHRS, CDR2 YFSETQ. The CDR3 is 15 amino acids. CDR3 bases: TGCGCCAGCAACTGGGCGGGGGGGTCCTACAATGAGCAGTTCTTC. Its translation is CASNWAGGSYNEQFF.

The rearrangement uses TRBV12-5 and TRBJ2-1, with a weak D call TRBD2 (6 bases). The germline gives CDR1 LGHNT, CDR2 FRNRAP. V was shortened by 6 bases and J by 2 bases, with 11 bases between the two germline ends. The CDR3 extends over 14 amino acids. CDR3 residues: CASGLGLPYNEQFF. CDR3 nucleotides: TGTGCTAGTGGCCTGGGACTTCCCTACAATGAGCAGTTCTTC.

V is TRBV6-1 and J is TRBJ2-4, with TRBD1 matching 8 bases. In germline, CDR1 is MNHNS, CDR2 SASEGT. Trimming cost V 5 bases and J 9 bases; bases outside gene matches: 9. CDR3 length: 14 amino acids. CDR3 nucleotides: TGTGCCAGCAGTCAGGGGGCGCCGAGCGGCATTCAGTACTTC. Protein product: CASSQGAPSGIQYF.

The J gene is TRBJ1-1, the V gene TRBV11-1; 7 bases agree with TRBD1. Germline V gene data show CDR1 as SGHAT and CDR2 as FQDESV (reference sequence). The length of the CDR3 is 13 residues. The V gene end was trimmed by 6 bases and the J gene end by 2 bases; junction bases not matched to a gene: 3. In nucleotides, the CDR3 is TGTGCCAGCAGTCGACAGGGAAACACTGAAGCTTTCTTT. This gives the protein CASSRQGNTEAFF.

The V call is TRBV2, the J call TRBJ2-5; no clear D. The CDR3 has 13 amino acids. CDR1 is SNHLY and CDR2 is FYNNEI in the germline V gene. V gave up 5 bases and J gave up 2 bases, with 9 bases separating them. CDR3 region: CASSPVWQETQYF. The CDR3 nucleotides are TGTGCCAGCAGTCCGGTGTGGCAAGAGACCCAGTACTTC.

V and J are TRBV5-6 and TRBJ1-2; tentatively, D is TRBD1 (6 bases). The CDR3 covers 14 residues. Germline values: CDR1 SGHDT, CDR2 YYEEEE. Trimming took off 3 bases at V and 3 bases at J, with 12 bases between the two ends. CDR3 nucleotide sequence: TGTGCCAGCAGCTCACTGGCAGGGGACTATGGCTACACCTTC. It is translated as CASSSLAGDYGYTF.

J is TRBJ1-1 and V is TRBV6-1, with D unresolved. This CDR3 is built from 13 residues. Germline V lookup: CDR1 MNHNS, CDR2 SASEGT. V lost 6 bases to trimming and J lost 3 bases, with 11 bases between them. CDR3 DNA: TGTGCCAGCAGCACGTGGAGCGACACTGAAGCTTTCTTT. This gives the protein CASSTWSDTEAFF.

The chain links TRBV11-2 to TRBJ2-3; a weak D match, TRBD1 (6 bases). V was cut by 5 bases and J by 2 bases, with 14 bases left in between. In germline, CDR1 is SGHAT, CDR2 FQNNGV. The CDR3 spans 15 residues. The CDR3 spells CASSARDTLTDTQYF. As DNA, the CDR3 is TGTGCCAGCAGCGCCCGGGACACACTCACAGATACGCAGTATTTT.

V usage is TRBV5-1 and J usage is TRBJ1-1, with D perhaps matching TRBD1 (6 bases). Germline V gives CDR1 SGHRS, CDR2 YFSETQ. V was cut by 4 bases and J by 0 bases, with 7 bases left in between. The CDR3 is made up of 13 amino acids. This CDR3 reads CASSGTLNTEAFF. Here the CDR3 DNA reads TGCGCCAGCAGCGGGACACTGAACACTGAAGCTTTCTTT.

V usage is TRBV19 and J usage is TRBJ1-5; 8 nucleotides match TRBD1. Trimming took 5 bases from V and 6 from J; bases not matched to a gene: 9. Germline-derived CDR1 and CDR2 are LNHDA and SQIVND (reference sequence). The CDR3 length is 15 residues. The CDR3 DNA is TGTGCCAGTAGTTCCTGGACAGGGTTTAGTCAGCCCCAGCATTTT. Translation gives CASSSWTGFSQPQHF.

The V call is TRBV30, the J call TRBJ1-5; no clear D. V lost 1 base to trimming and J lost 0 bases, with 10 bases between them. CDR1 is GTSNPN, CDR2 SVGIG, per germline (reference sequence). This CDR3 is built from 15 residues. As DNA, the CDR3 is TGTGCCTGGAGTGCCGGGGTTTATAGCAATCAGCCCCAGCATTTT. This translates into CAWSAGVYSNQPQHF.

The chain links TRBV29-1 to TRBJ2-5; the D is unclear. The better agreement between TRBJ2-7 and the DNA end casts doubt on the J call. The CDR3 consists of 10 residues. Germline V gene sequence: CDR1 SQVTM, CDR2 ANQGSEA. The CDR3 coding sequence is TGCAGCGCTCAGGCCCACGAGCAGTACTTC. Protein product: CSAQAHEQYF.